Listed here are 4 T cell receptor beta chains from one sample, sequenced in a study of Graves' ophthalmopathy and Graves' hyperthyroidism. RNA transcripts were the template, and TCR beta CDR3 regions were amplified from them. An opening RT-PCR round employed HTBI primers and preceded a second-round multiplex PCR. Using its own MiXCR run on the multiplex PCR reads, TCRdb lists one record per CDR3 protein. Here the sample spans hundreds of thousands of distinct CDR3 sequences, 22% being singletons. Specimen: peripheral blood. All receptors derive from a woman between 18 and 29 years old with stable Graves' hyperthyroidism. Some clones in this sample may be carry-over from other donors' samples.

V usage is TRBV12-3 or TRBV12-4 and J usage is TRBJ2-7; D ambiguous. V was trimmed by 6 bases and J by 5 bases, leaving 17 bases between them. CDR3 length equals 14 residues. The CDR3 sequence is CASSSRVILDEQYF. The CDR3 nucleotides are TGTGCCAGCAGCTCACGGGTAATACTCGACGAGCAGTACTTC.

This clonotype was observed many times. The junction differs from germline at one of its ends, possibly a read error. J is TRBJ2-4 and V is TRBV6-2 or TRBV6-3, with 8 positions matching TRBD2. This CDR3 has 19 residues. From germline, CDR1 is MNHEY and CDR2 SVGEGT. The CDR3 nucleotides are TGTGCCAGCAGTTACTCGAGGACCGGGACTAGGCCGGGGATGAACATTAAGTACTTC. This codes for CASSYSRTGTRPGMNIKYF.

This clonotype showed up many times. The chain carries TRBV11-2 and TRBJ2-5, with TRBD2 matching over 9 bases. This CDR3 comprises 17 residues. J lost 1 base, V lost 2 bases, and 8 bases had no gene match. Germline V CDR1 and CDR2: SGHAT, FQNNGV. The CDR3 sequence: CASSLYSGRWAQETQYF. CDR3 coding DNA: TGTGCCAGCAGCTTATATAGCGGGAGATGGGCCCAAGAGACCCAGTACTTC. Complete variable domain (other parts from reference TRBV11-2 and TRBJ2-5): EAGVAQSPRYKIIEKRQSVAFWCNPISGHATLYWYQQILGQGPKLLIQFQNNGVVDDSQLPKDRFSAERLKGVDSTLKIQPAKLEDSAVYLCASSLYSGRWAQETQYFGPGTRLLVL.

The CDR3 loop reads CASSLDRAEETQYF. The CDR3 nucleotides read TGTGCCAGCAGTCTGGACCGCGCGGAGGAGACCCAGTACTTC. The V and J genes are TRBV27 and TRBJ2-5; no clear D. V lost 5 bases, J lost 5 bases, and 15 bases lay in between. The CDR3 length is 14 residues. CDR1 is MNHEY and CDR2 is SMNVEV in the germline V gene (reference sequence).